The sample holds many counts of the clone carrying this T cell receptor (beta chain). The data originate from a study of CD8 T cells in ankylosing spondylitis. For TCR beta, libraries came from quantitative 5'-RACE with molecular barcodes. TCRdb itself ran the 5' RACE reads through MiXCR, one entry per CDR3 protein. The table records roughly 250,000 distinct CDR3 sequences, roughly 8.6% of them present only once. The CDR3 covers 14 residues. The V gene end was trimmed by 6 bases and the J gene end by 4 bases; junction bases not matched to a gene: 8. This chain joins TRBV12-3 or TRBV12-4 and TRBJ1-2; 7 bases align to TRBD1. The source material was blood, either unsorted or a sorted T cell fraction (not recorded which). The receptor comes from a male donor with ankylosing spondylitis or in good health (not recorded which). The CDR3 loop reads CASRRGGEIYGYTF. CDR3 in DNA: TGTGCCAGCAGGAGAGGGGGCGAAATCTATGGCTACACCTTC.